This T cell receptor (beta chain) comes out of a study of blood T cell repertoires in COVID-19. Study overall: COVID-19 samples, acute and convalescent, were from the United States, Italy and Spain. PBMCs, B-cell-depleted T cells, or T cells provided the cDNA or gDNA that made up the material.

As originally analysed: Reference gene primer amplification in the assay estimated nucleated cell counts. TCRdb keeps only in-frame clones here, not all; method: immunoSEQ multiplex PCR. The V and J calls and clone size are taken from that table; D and trimming were inferred from the DNA. The sample comprises 200,000 to 300,000 clones, 80% to 90% of which are singletons, and 4% to 4.5% rests with the top ten. CDR1 and CDR2 (germline): SGHRS, YFSETQ. The J segment lost 2 bases and the V segment lost 0 bases, leaving 6 bases of the junction unmatched. CDR3 size: 17 residues. J is TRBJ1-4 and V is TRBV5-1, with TRBD1 matching over 8 bases. This receptor was taken from a man aged 50 or older with acute or convalescent COVID-19. Input material: peripheral blood. The CDR3 is CASSLGQGSGTNEKLFF. DNA for the CDR3: TGCGCCAGCAGCTTGGGACAGGGGAGCGGGACTAATGAAAAACTGTTTTTT.